Listed below are T cell receptor beta chains from one sample, sequenced in a study of T cell repertoires in cytomegalovirus infection. TCRdb re-analysed the reads in MiXCR, keeping a single row per CDR3 protein. The table records a few hundred thousand distinct CDR3 sequences, more than 20% of them present only once. What was sequenced was PBMCs. These receptors all stem from a human donor in good health (CMV status not recorded). Some clones in this sample may be carry-over from other donors' samples. Each CDR3 is given with its conserved first and last residue. The order of the fields is clone size, V gene, J gene, D gene, CDR3 protein, CDR3 DNA. The D gene is left open where the match is weak. Size is stated for part of the rows, as once, few or many counts, or as a class when the clone is expanded.

abundance: many; v_gene: TRBV6-2/TRBV6-3; j_gene: TRBJ1-1; d_gene: TRBD1; CDR3aa: CASTGTVSNTEAFF; CDR3nt: TGTGCCAGCACCGGGACAGTCTCGAACACTGAAGCTTTCTTT
abundance: .; v_gene: TRBV19; j_gene: TRBJ1-5; d_gene: .; CDR3aa: CASRWARERGYSNQPQHF; CDR3nt: TGTGCCAGTAGATGGGCCAGGGAAAGGGGCTATAGCAATCAGCCCCAGCATTTT
abundance: many; v_gene: TRBV7-9; j_gene: TRBJ2-3; d_gene: .; CDR3aa: CASSRPGSTQYF; CDR3nt: TGTGCCAGCAGCCGCCCCGGGAGTACGCAGTATTTT
abundance: .; v_gene: TRBV11-2; j_gene: TRBJ1-1; d_gene: .; CDR3aa: CASSLIPGVNTEAFF; CDR3nt: TGTGCCAGCAGTTTAATCCCAGGAGTTAACACTGAAGCTTTCTTT
abundance: .; v_gene: TRBV7-3; j_gene: TRBJ2-6; d_gene: .; CDR3aa: CASGGPLPSGANVLTF; CDR3nt: TGTGCCAGCGGCGGGCCCCTCCCCTCTGGGGCCAACGTCCTGACTTTC
abundance: .; v_gene: TRBV29-1; j_gene: TRBJ1-2; d_gene: .; CDR3aa: CSVFGNYGYTF; CDR3nt: TGCAGCGTTTTCGGGAACTATGGCTACACCTTC
abundance: .; v_gene: TRBV19; j_gene: TRBJ1-1; d_gene: TRBD1; CDR3aa: CASSPGGTGETEAFF; CDR3nt: TGTGCCAGTAGTCCGGGGGGGACAGGGGAAACTGAAGCTTTCTTT
abundance: many; v_gene: TRBV7-9; j_gene: TRBJ2-3; d_gene: TRBD2; CDR3aa: CASSLAAAQDTQYF; CDR3nt: TGTGCCAGCAGCCTAGCGGCGGCCCAAGATACGCAGTATTTT
abundance: many; v_gene: TRBV6-2/TRBV6-3; j_gene: TRBJ2-3; d_gene: .; CDR3aa: CASSYSMSGARADTQYF; CDR3nt: TGTGCCAGCAGTTACTCGATGTCAGGGGCGCGGGCAGATACGCAGTATTTT
abundance: few; v_gene: TRBV19; j_gene: TRBJ1-1; d_gene: .; CDR3aa: CASSIDRGDTEAFF; CDR3nt: TGTGCCAGTAGTATAGATCGGGGGGACACTGAAGCTTTCTTT
abundance: once; v_gene: TRBV18; j_gene: TRBJ1-6; d_gene: TRBD1; CDR3aa: CASSPSGQAHSPLHF; CDR3nt: TGTGCCAGCTCACCGTCGGGACAGGCTCATTCACCCCTCCACTTT
abundance: .; v_gene: TRBV12-3/TRBV12-4; j_gene: TRBJ2-7; d_gene: TRBD1; CDR3aa: CASRGQGATYEQYF; CDR3nt: TGTGCCAGCAGGGGACAGGGGGCGACCTACGAGCAGTACTTC
abundance: many; v_gene: TRBV7-2; j_gene: TRBJ2-2; d_gene: .; CDR3aa: CASSLAGPMAGELFF; CDR3nt: TGTGCCAGCAGCTTAGCGGGTCCTATGGCCGGGGAGCTGTTTTTT
abundance: few; v_gene: TRBV11-2; j_gene: TRBJ1-4; d_gene: .; CDR3aa: CASSLWAGPGKLFF; CDR3nt: TGTGCCAGCAGCTTGTGGGCAGGACCGGGAAAACTGTTTTTT
abundance: .; v_gene: TRBV7-2; j_gene: TRBJ2-3; d_gene: TRBD1; CDR3aa: CASSLTGTGLGDTQYF; CDR3nt: TGTGCCAGCAGCTTAACCGGGACAGGGTTAGGAGATACGCAGTATTTT
abundance: .; v_gene: TRBV20-1; j_gene: TRBJ1-4; d_gene: .; CDR3aa: CSARELQESNEKLFF; CDR3nt: TGCAGTGCTAGGGAATTACAGGAGTCCAATGAAAAACTGTTTTTT
abundance: .; v_gene: TRBV19; j_gene: TRBJ1-3; d_gene: .; CDR3aa: CASSIEGGLYGNTIYF; CDR3nt: TGTGCCAGTAGTATAGAAGGGGGGCTGTACGGAAACACCATATATTTT
abundance: .; v_gene: TRBV7-9; j_gene: TRBJ2-5; d_gene: .; CDR3aa: CASSSDPGQGERETQYF; CDR3nt: TGTGCCAGCAGCTCAGATCCGGGACAAGGGGAACGGGAGACCCAGTACTTC
abundance: few; v_gene: TRBV19; j_gene: TRBJ2-1; d_gene: TRBD2; CDR3aa: CASSASGLVNEQFF; CDR3nt: TGTGCCAGTAGTGCTAGCGGATTAGTTAATGAGCAGTTCTTC
abundance: few; v_gene: TRBV7-2; j_gene: TRBJ2-5; d_gene: .; CDR3aa: CASSLAMSGGAETQYF; CDR3nt: TGTGCCAGCAGCTTAGCCATGTCGGGGGGCGCAGAGACCCAGTACTTC
abundance: .; v_gene: TRBV15; j_gene: TRBJ2-5; d_gene: .; CDR3aa: CATSRDMQGFQTQYF; CDR3nt: TGTGCCACCAGCAGAGATATGCAGGGGTTCCAGACCCAGTACTTC
abundance: .; v_gene: TRBV12-3/TRBV12-4; j_gene: TRBJ1-2; d_gene: .; CDR3aa: CASKIGEGYGYTF; CDR3nt: TGTGCCAGCAAGATCGGGGAGGGCTATGGCTACACCTTC
abundance: .; v_gene: TRBV30; j_gene: TRBJ2-1; d_gene: .; CDR3aa: CAWSVLVGEQFF; CDR3nt: TGTGCCTGGAGTGTACTGGTGGGTGAGCAGTTCTTC
abundance: many; v_gene: TRBV7-2; j_gene: TRBJ1-1; d_gene: .; CDR3aa: CASSLMDQVWGENTEAFF; CDR3nt: TGTGCCAGCAGCTTAATGGATCAGGTGTGGGGTGAGAACACTGAAGCTTTCTTT
abundance: many; v_gene: TRBV12-3/TRBV12-4; j_gene: TRBJ1-2; d_gene: TRBD1; CDR3aa: CASSWTGGSYGYTF; CDR3nt: TGTGCCAGCAGTTGGACAGGGGGCAGCTATGGCTACACCTTC
abundance: few; v_gene: TRBV29-1; j_gene: TRBJ2-2; d_gene: .; CDR3aa: CSVVVGGVTGELFF; CDR3nt: TGCAGCGTTGTAGTAGGGGGAGTCACCGGGGAGCTGTTTTTT
abundance: few; v_gene: TRBV20-1; j_gene: TRBJ2-1; d_gene: TRBD1; CDR3aa: CSARDRGPYNEQFF; CDR3nt: TGCAGTGCTAGAGACAGGGGGCCCTATAATGAGCAGTTCTTC
abundance: .; v_gene: TRBV7-2; j_gene: TRBJ1-2; d_gene: .; CDR3aa: CASSLDVVEAYGYTF; CDR3nt: TGTGCCAGCAGCTTAGATGTAGTGGAGGCCTATGGCTACACCTTC